This TCR beta chain was observed in a study of T cells expressing NK-cell markers. Study overall: CD3+CD56+NKG2C+, CD3+CD56+NKG2C- and CD3+CD56-NKG2C+ T cells, once sorted, supplied the TCR beta repertoires. Whole-study results and caveats: The share of CD8+ T cells held by dominant NKG2C+ clonotypes was about 1.0-7.5% in roughly 6 donors. These clonotypes, the leaders elsewhere, also led the CD3+CD56-NKG2C+ fraction in four donors.

Scientists made TCR beta cDNA using 5'RACE template switching with UMIs. TCRdb reprocessed the 5' RACE reads; each CDR3 protein has one entry and no DNA is given. Its table records about 110,000 distinct CDR3 sequences. Germline loops: CDR1 LGHNA, CDR2 YNFKEQ. This CDR3 comprises 17 residues. Comments on this clonotype: Antigen specificity is unknown.

Sample: blood T cells: a sorted CD56 or NKG2C T cell subset, CD4+ or CD8+ T cells, or bulk PBMC T cells (not recorded which). This clonotype originated in a woman aged 18 to 75 in good health. This chain links TRBV4-2 with TRBJ2-1; without DNA, the TCRdb call of TRBD2 cannot be checked. CDR3 in amino acids: CASSQDRETSGFGEQFF.